These 12 T cell receptor beta chains were all obtained from the same sample, sequenced in a study of blood T cell repertoires in COVID-19. Using immunoSEQ multiplex PCR, the repertoire was profiled, and TCRdb retains in-frame clones only, with some absent. The top ten hold 10% to 15% of the sample, which has some 300,000 clones, approximately 86% seen once. The specimen sequenced was peripheral blood. These receptors all come from a woman aged 70 to 79 with COVID-19, enrolled during active disease.

The chain uses TRBV18 and TRBJ1-2; 9 nucleotides agree with TRBD1. The CDR3 sequence is 14 residues long. Losses at the gene ends were 3 bases for V and 3 bases for J; bases not matched to a gene: 2. Germline V gene data show CDR1 as KGHSH and CDR2 as LQKENI. The CDR3 DNA reads TGTGCCAGCTCACCGGGACAGGGCGACTATGGCTACACCTTC. The encoded protein is CASSPGQGDYGYTF.

This clone was recorded a few times. The chain is built from TRBV6-6 and TRBJ1-1; D is uncertain. Germline CDR1 and CDR2: MNHNY and SVGAGI (reference sequence). This CDR3 spans 12 amino acids. V shed 10 bases and J shed 4 bases, with 13 bases lying between them. The CDR3 loop reads CATEGGLTEAFF. In DNA form, the CDR3 reads TGTGCCACCGAGGGTGGGCTCACTGAAGCTTTCTTT.

This clone was picked up many times. This rearrangement joins TRBV5-1 to TRBJ1-1; maybe TRBD1 (5 bases). Trimming took 0 bases from V and 3 from J, leaving 9 bases between them. Germline V lookup: CDR1 SGHRS, CDR2 YFSETQ. The CDR3 length is 14 residues. The CDR3 DNA is TGCGCCAGCAGCTTGGGGAGACAGCACACTGAAGCTTTCTTT. The encoded protein is CASSLGRQHTEAFF.

This sequence joins TRBV11-3 and TRBJ1-1, with TRBD1 identical over 7 bases. Germline CDR1 SGHNT, CDR2 YENEEA. This CDR3 region has 14 residues. The V and J ends lost 5 bases and 4 bases, in that order; junction bases with no gene match: 7. CDR3: CASSPSQGRTEAFF. The CDR3 DNA is TGTGCCAGCAGCCCCTCACAGGGGCGCACTGAAGCTTTCTTT.

The chain uses TRBV18 and TRBJ1-3; tentative D call: TRBD1 (6 bases). V lost 6 bases and J 0 bases, leaving 15 bases between the germline ends. Germline lookup yields CDR1 KGHSH and CDR2 LQKENI. The CDR3 loop spans 16 amino acids. CDR3 DNA sequence: TGTGCCAGCTCCACCGCGGGGGCCCTCTCTGGAAACACCATATATTTT. Translating it yields CASSTAGALSGNTIYF. The complete variable domain, with remaining parts taken from reference TRBV18 and TRBJ1-3, reads NAGVMQNPRHLVRRRGQEARLRCSPMKGHSHVYWYRQLPEEGLKFMVYLQKENIIDESGMPKERFSAEFPKEGPSILRIQQVVRGDSAAYFCASSTAGALSGNTIYFGEGSWLTVV.

This clone was counted once. This chain uses TRBV28 with TRBJ1-2; TRBD1 aligns across 9 bases. Germline trimming cut 6 bases from V and 2 bases from J; bases unmatched to any gene: 7. Per germline, CDR1 MDHEN and CDR2 SYDVKM. The CDR3 runs 15 residues. The CDR3 reads CASRATGGGNYGYTF. Written as DNA, the CDR3 is TGTGCCAGCAGGGCGACAGGGGGAGGGAACTATGGCTACACCTTC.

The V gene is TRBV6-6, the J gene TRBJ2-7; 7 bases are shared with TRBD1. The CDR3 has 15 residues. The ends lost 6 bases at V and 2 bases at J; junction bases unmatched: 10. CDR1 and CDR2 from the germline V gene are MNHNY and SVGAGI (reference sequence). The chain's CDR3 is CASSLTPQGAYEQYF. The CDR3 DNA reads as TGTGCCAGCAGCCTAACCCCGCAGGGGGCCTACGAGCAGTACTTC.

The rearrangement joins TRBV4-1 to TRBJ2-5; TRBD2 aligns across 10 bases. With V trimmed by 3 bases and J by 3 bases, 16 bases remained unmatched. CDR1 is MGHRA and CDR2 is YSYEKL in the germline V gene. The CDR3 consists of 19 residues. CDR3: CASSHLSGISGGLKETQYF. CDR3 sequence (DNA): TGCGCCAGCAGCCACCTATCAGGGATTAGCGGGGGGCTGAAAGAGACCCAGTACTTC.

The rearrangement links TRBV6-2 or TRBV6-3 to TRBJ1-2, with TRBD1 matching 7 bases. The germline gives CDR1 MNHEY, CDR2 SVGEGT. The CDR3 length is 13 residues. V trimming: 5 bases; J trimming: 5 bases; junction bases outside the gene matches: 5. In DNA, the CDR3 is TGTGCCAGCAGTCAAGGGGGCGCTTATGGCTACACCTTC. It translates to CASSQGGAYGYTF.

This rearrangement joins TRBV10-3 to TRBJ2-1, with TRBD2 matching 13 bases. CDR3 length: 15 amino acids. Germline loops: CDR1 ENHRY, CDR2 SYGVKD. J gave up 10 bases and V 3 bases, and 6 bases lay outside the gene matches. The CDR3 is CAISETSGGAEEQFF. The CDR3 nucleotides are TGTGCCATCAGTGAAACTAGCGGGGGGGCAGAGGAGCAGTTCTTC.

This clone was seen a few times. V and J are TRBV27 and TRBJ1-2; the match to TRBD1 covers 9 bases. Germline V gene data show CDR1 as MNHEY and CDR2 as SMNVEV (reference sequence). The CDR3 sequence is 14 residues long. The junction had 9 bases not matched to a gene; V was cut back by 5 bases and J by 8 bases. The CDR3 sequence is CASSHRDRAGGYTF. CDR3 DNA: TGTGCCAGCAGTCACCGGGACAGGGCGGGAGGCTACACCTTC.

The chain recombines TRBV19 with TRBJ2-7, with 8 bases fitting TRBD1. Germline CDR1 LNHDA, CDR2 SQIVND (reference sequence). The CDR3 is made up of 13 amino acids. With V trimmed by 5 bases and J by 8 bases, 8 bases remained unmatched. The CDR3, as DNA: TGTGCCAGTAGTCCTGGACAGGGTATCAAGCAGTACTTC. Translating gives CASSPGQGIKQYF.